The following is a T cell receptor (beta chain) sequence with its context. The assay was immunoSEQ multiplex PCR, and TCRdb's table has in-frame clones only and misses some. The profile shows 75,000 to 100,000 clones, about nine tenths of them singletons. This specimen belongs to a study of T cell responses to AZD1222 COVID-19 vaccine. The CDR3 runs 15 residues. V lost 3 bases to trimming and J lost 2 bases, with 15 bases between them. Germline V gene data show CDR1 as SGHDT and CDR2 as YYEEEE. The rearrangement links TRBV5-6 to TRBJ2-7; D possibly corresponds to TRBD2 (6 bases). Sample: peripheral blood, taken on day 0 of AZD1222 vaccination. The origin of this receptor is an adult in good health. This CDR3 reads CASSSGLGEAYEQYF. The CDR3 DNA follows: TGTGCCAGCAGCTCCGGACTGGGGGAGGCCTACGAGCAGTACTTC.